This paragraph reports one T cell receptor (beta chain). As yet, its antigen is unknown. The data were taken from a study of regulatory T cells in long-lasting Graves disease. CDR1 is GTSNPN and CDR2 is SVGIG in the germline V gene (reference sequence). With 2 bases removed from V and 6 bases from J, the gap between germline ends came to 19 bases. CDR3 length equals 16 residues. The study, taken as a whole, reports: Under persistent disease, TRBV28, TRBJ1-2 and TRBJ2-5 were used preferentially. Persistent patients shared more public clonotypes (around 2,500) than newly diagnosed patients (about 1,000).

Arm-PCR of CDR3 regions with iRepertoire HTBI primers generated TCR beta libraries. TCRdb independently ran MiXCR on the multiplex PCR reads; one entry per CDR3 protein. The data hold roughly 450,000 distinct CDR3 sequences, with around 24% observed a single time. Time point denoted: persistent/refractory GD, antithyroid drugs over 5 years with positive TRAb. From PBMCs, RNA was extracted and then used to make the TCR library. This receptor was taken from a female donor with Graves disease. The material was peripheral blood mononuclear cells (PBMCs), obtained when the disease was refractory, from a patient treated with antithyroid drugs. This sequence joins TRBV30 and TRBJ2-2; D not resolved. The CDR3, as DNA: TGTGCCTGGAGTCTACCTAGAATGGAGTTAGCCGGGGAGCTGTTTTTT. The encoded protein is CAWSLPRMELAGELFF. Full variable domain (rest looked up from reference TRBV30 and TRBJ2-2): SQTIHQWPATLVQPVGSPLSLECTVEGTSNPNLYWYRQAAGRGLQLLFYSVGIGQISSEVPQNLSASRPQDRQFILSSKKLLLSDSGFYLCAWSLPRMELAGELFFGEGSRLTVL.